This TCR beta chain originates from a study of control samples from healthy donors and cancer patients. Clones were read by immunoSEQ multiplex PCR, and TCRdb kept only the in-frame ones, dropping some. The profile shows about 160,000 clones, around 94% of them singletons. Trimming left V 1 base short and J 0 bases short, with 9 bases between. There are 16 residues in the CDR3. Germline V gene sequence: CDR1 SEHNR, CDR2 FQNEAQ (reference sequence). Sequenced input: PBMCs. The chain couples TRBV7-9 to TRBJ1-4; a weak D match, TRBD1 (5 bases). This clonotype originated in a man aged 60 to 75 with colorectal cancer. The chain's CDR3 is CASSLGLGATNEKLFF. The CDR3 DNA reads TGTGCCAGCAGCTTAGGATTGGGGGCAACTAATGAAAAACTGTTTTTT.